The present TCR beta chain was sequenced within a study of blood T cell repertoires in COVID-19. Allocation to cohorts depended on clinical history reported by the participants. Donors in Cohort 3 counted as recovered after two negative PCRs, clearance, or symptom resolution. CDR1 is KGHSH and CDR2 is LQKENI in the germline V gene. Trimming removed 3 bases from V and 5 bases from J; junction bases left unmatched: 4. The CDR3 contains 15 residues. In the original workflow: Scientists estimated how many nucleated cells there were by amplifying reference gene primers. TCRdb keeps only in-frame clones here, not all; method: immunoSEQ multiplex PCR. The V and J calls and the clone size are those of that table, but D and trimming were determined from the DNA. The table has 250,000 or so clones, about 80% seen once.

Sequences were obtained from PBMCs or T cells enriched from blood (not recorded which). The TCR originated in a middle-aged man who had recovered from COVID-19. The V and J genes are TRBV18 and TRBJ1-6; 7 bases line up with TRBD1. The CDR3 region has the DNA TGTGCCAGCTCACCCGGGACAGTTGATAATTCACCCCTCCACTTT. Encoded protein: CASSPGTVDNSPLHF.